This T cell receptor beta chain was retrieved from a study of Graves' ophthalmopathy and Graves' hyperthyroidism. The source of the PBMCs was more than 9.5 ml of fresh peripheral blood. Broader study findings: Detected in blood as well were most expanded thyroid clonotypes with frequency above 0.001.

This clonotype occurred many times. As yet, its antigen is unknown. RNA transcripts were the template, and TCR beta CDR3 regions were amplified from them. After a first-round RT-PCR with HTBI primers, a second-round multiplex PCR was run. TCRdb passed the multiplex PCR reads through MiXCR, listing each CDR3 protein once. Of about 210,000 distinct CDR3 sequences in the sample, approximately 29% were seen once. This clonotype was obtained from a man in his fifties or sixties with Graves' ophthalmopathy. The sequenced sample consisted of peripheral blood.

The CDR3 loop reads CASSHESGTGESYNSPLHF. DNA for the CDR3: TGTGCCAGCAGCCATGAGTCCGGGACAGGGGAATCCTATAATTCACCCCTCCACTTT. J is TRBJ1-6 and V is TRBV14; 10 bases agree with TRBD1. CDR3 length equals 19 residues. The V segment lost 3 bases and the J segment 1 base; nucleotides outside the gene matches: 9. Germline V CDR1 and CDR2: SGHDN, FVKESK.